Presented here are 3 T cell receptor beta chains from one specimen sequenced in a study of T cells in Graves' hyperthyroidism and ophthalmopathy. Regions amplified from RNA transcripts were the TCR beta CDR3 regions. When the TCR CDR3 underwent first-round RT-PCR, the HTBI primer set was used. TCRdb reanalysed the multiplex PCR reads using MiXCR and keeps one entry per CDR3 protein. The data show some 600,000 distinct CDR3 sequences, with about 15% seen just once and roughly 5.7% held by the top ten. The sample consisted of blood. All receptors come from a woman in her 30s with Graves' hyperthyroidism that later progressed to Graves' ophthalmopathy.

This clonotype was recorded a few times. CDR3 amino acids: CSARILGQANEKLFF. The CDR3 DNA follows: TGCAGTGCTAGAATTTTAGGACAGGCTAATGAAAAACTGTTTTTT. The rearrangement joins TRBV20-1 to TRBJ1-4, with 7 bases that match TRBD1. The CDR3 spans 15 residues. V was pared by 2 bases and J by 3 bases, with 6 bases of the junction left unmatched. Germline CDR1 DFQATT, CDR2 SNEGSKA (reference sequence).

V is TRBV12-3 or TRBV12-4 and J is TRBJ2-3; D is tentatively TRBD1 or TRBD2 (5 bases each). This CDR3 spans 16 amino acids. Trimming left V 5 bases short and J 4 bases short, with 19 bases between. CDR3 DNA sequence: TGTGCCAGCAGTACGGGACGGTGGCTAGGACCAGATACGCAGTATTTT. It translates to CASSTGRWLGPDTQYF.

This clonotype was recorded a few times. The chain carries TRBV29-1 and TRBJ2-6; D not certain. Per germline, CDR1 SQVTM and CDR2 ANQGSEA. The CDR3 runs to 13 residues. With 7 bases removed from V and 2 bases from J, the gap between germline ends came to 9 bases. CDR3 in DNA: TGCAGCGCTTTCCGCCCTGGGGCCAACGTCCTGACTTTC. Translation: CSAFRPGANVLTF. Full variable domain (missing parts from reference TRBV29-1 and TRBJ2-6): SAVISQKPSRDICQRGTSLTIQCQVDSQVTMMFWYRQQPGQSLTLIATANQGSEATYESGFVIDKFPISRPNLTFSTLTVSNMSPEDSSIYLCSAFRPGANVLTFGAGSRLTVL.